One and the same sample provided the 19 T cell receptor beta chains below, sequenced in a study of graft-versus-host responses after intestinal transplantation. Both intraepithelial and lamina propria lymphocytes were released by processing graft tissue. Measured with immunoSEQ multiplex PCR; TCRdb has only the in-frame clones, and not every one. Found here are thousands of clones, approximately 79% of them singletons; the top ten hold about 7.7%. Sequences were derived from ileum tissue, sampled 17 days after transplant. The origin of the receptors is a human patient who received an intestinal transplant, so some T cells may come from the graft donor.

This chain uses TRBV21-1 with TRBJ2-7; no check of the table's D call, TRBD1, against the DNA was made. TRBV21-1 is described as a pseudogene. The CDR3 loop spans 14 amino acids. The CDR3 DNA sequence: TGTGCCAGCAGCAAAGCGGGGGACACCTACGAGCAGTACGTC. Its translation: CASSKAGDTYEQYV.

This rearrangement joins TRBV25-1 to TRBJ2-3; tentative D call: TRBD2 (6 bases). CDR3 length equals 14 residues. The V and J ends lost 3 bases and 8 bases respectively, with 15 bases between them. Germline V gene data show CDR1 as MGHDK and CDR2 as SYGVNS. Here the CDR3 DNA reads TGTGCCAGCAGTGATTGGCTAGGAGCGGGTACGCAGTATTTT. Amino acid sequence: CASSDWLGAGTQYF. The variable domain in full, with the rest retrieved from reference TRBV25-1 and TRBJ2-3, is EADIYQTPRYLVIGTGKKITLECSQTMGHDKMYWYQQDPGMELHLIHYSYGVNSTEKGDLSSESTVSRIRTEHFPLTLESARPSHTSQYLCASSDWLGAGTQYFGPGTRLTVL.

This chain connects TRBV6-5 to TRBJ1-4, with a possible D match to TRBD1 (5 bases). The germline CDR1 and CDR2 sequences are MNHEY and SVGAGI. With 5 bases removed from V and 10 bases from J, the gap between germline ends came to 11 bases. CDR3 length: 12 amino acids. Written as DNA, the CDR3 is TGTGCCAGCAGTGTGGGCGGGGGAAAACTGTTTTTT. Amino acid sequence: CASSVGGGKLFF.

The chain couples TRBV5-5 to TRBJ2-3, with 7 bases aligning to TRBD1. The trim removed 0 bases at V and 2 bases at J, leaving 3 bases unmatched. Per the germline V gene, CDR1 is SGHKS and CDR2 is YYEKEE (reference sequence). The CDR3 length is 15 residues. CDR3 bases: TGTGCCAGCAGCTTGGTAGGGACAGTCACAGATACGCAGTATTTT. This codes for CASSLVGTVTDTQYF. Looking up the rest from reference TRBV5-5 and TRBJ2-3 gives the full variable domain: DAGVTQSPTHLIKTRGQQVTLRCSPISGHKSVSWYQQVLGQGPQFIFQYYEKEERGRGNFPDRFSARQFPNYSSELNVNALLLGDSALYLCASSLVGTVTDTQYFGPGTRLTVL.

The V and J genes are TRBV7-8 and TRBJ1-2; 9 nucleotides align to TRBD1. The CDR3 runs 15 residues. Germline V gene data show CDR1 as SGHVS and CDR2 as FQNEAQ. Trimming took 5 bases from V and 4 from J; bases not matched to a gene: 8. The CDR3 sequence: CASSPRDRVPYGYTF. DNA for the CDR3: TGTGCCAGCAGCCCCCGGGACAGGGTCCCCTATGGCTACACCTTC.

This clone was counted once. The gene calls are TRBV5-5 and TRBJ2-7; D remains unclear. CDR3 size: 13 residues. Trimming removed 0 bases from V and 7 bases from J, with 11 bases in between. Germline CDR1 SGHKS, CDR2 YYEKEE (reference sequence). CDR3 sequence: CASSLEIGWEQYV. The CDR3 DNA follows: TGTGCCAGCAGCTTGGAAATAGGGTGGGAGCAGTACGTC.

The V call is TRBV4-3, the J call TRBJ1-1; D gene unclear. Germline CDR1 is LGHNA and CDR2 is YSLEER. V was trimmed by 0 bases and J by 0 bases, leaving 8 bases between them. This CDR3 is 15 amino acids long. Here the CDR3 reads CASSQDGQLNTEAFF. In DNA form, the CDR3 reads TGCGCCAGCAGCCAAGATGGGCAGTTGAACACTGAAGCTTTCTTT.

V usage is TRBV6-5 and J usage is TRBJ2-2, with D tentatively TRBD1 (5 bases). The ends were cut back, 6 bases at V and 5 bases at J, with 13 bases in the middle. The CDR3 length is 14 residues. Germline CDR1 reads MNHEY; CDR2 reads SVGAGI. As DNA, the CDR3 is TGTGCCAGCAGCCCCTCCCAGGGAACCGGGGAGCTGTTTTTT. Encoded protein: CASSPSQGTGELFF.

V usage is TRBV10-2 and J usage is TRBJ2-5; D is undetermined. V was cut by 3 bases and J by 5 bases, with 10 bases left in between. The CDR3 sequence is 13 residues long. Germline V gene lookup returns CDR1 WSHSY and CDR2 SAAADI. CDR3 loop: CASSDFMRETQYF. CDR3 nucleotides: TGCGCCAGCAGTGATTTTATGCGGGAGACCCAGTACTTC.

The V and J genes are TRBV9 and TRBJ1-4, with 7 bases identical to TRBD1. Germline V gene sequence: CDR1 SGDLS, CDR2 YYNGEE. This CDR3 is built from 15 residues. Trimming took 4 bases from V and 4 from J; bases not matched to a gene: 7. In DNA form, the CDR3 reads TGTGCCAGCAGCTTCCGGGACAGACTTAATGAAAAACTGTTTTTT. Protein sequence: CASSFRDRLNEKLFF.

The chain recombines TRBV11-3 with TRBJ2-1; perhaps TRBD1 as D (5 bases). With 5 bases removed from V and 4 bases from J, the gap between germline ends came to 15 bases. Germline CDR1 SGHNT, CDR2 YENEEA. This CDR3 comprises 15 residues. Written as DNA, the CDR3 is TGTGCCAGCAGCCTCGTGACAGTACCATACAATGAGCAGTTCTTC. It translates to CASSLVTVPYNEQFF.

This rearrangement joins TRBV25-1 to TRBJ1-1, with D maybe TRBD1 (6 bases). Trimming removed 0 bases at V and 1 base at J, with 12 bases between. In germline, CDR1 is MGHDK, CDR2 SYGVNS. The CDR3 is made up of 16 amino acids. The CDR3: CASSEYGGAGNTEAFF. The CDR3 nucleotides are TGTGCCAGCAGTGAATACGGGGGGGCCGGGAACACTGAAGCTTTCTTT.

The CDR3 coding sequence is TGTGCCAGCAGCCCGGGGACAGACTCTAGCACAGATACGCAGTATTTT. Translation: CASSPGTDSSTDTQYF. The chain carries TRBV9 and TRBJ2-3; 7 bases agree with TRBD1. The CDR3 runs 16 residues. The trim removed 4 bases at V and 0 bases at J, leaving 8 bases unmatched. Germline loops: CDR1 SGDLS, CDR2 YYNGEE.

This clone was seen a single time. This chain connects TRBV27 to TRBJ2-3; D is perhaps TRBD2 (7 bases). Trimming cost V 6 bases and J 2 bases, with 21 bases left between them. CDR3 length: 17 residues. Germline CDR1 MNHEY, CDR2 SMNVEV (reference sequence). The CDR3 is CASSSGASGTYTDTQYF. CDR3 bases: TGTGCCAGCAGCTCAGGGGCTAGCGGAACCTACACAGATACGCAGTATTTT.

The chain combines TRBV2 with TRBJ2-7; a weak D match, TRBD2 (7 bases). Deletions cut 4 bases from V and 7 bases from J, with 17 bases between. This CDR3 is built from 14 residues. The germline gives CDR1 SNHLY, CDR2 FYNNEI. CDR3 amino acids: CASSGGGAYREQYV. CDR3 DNA sequence: TGTGCCAGCAGTGGTGGGGGGGCCTACCGGGAGCAGTACGTC.

The chain uses TRBV5-1 and TRBJ2-5; a possible D gene is TRBD1 (6 bases). CDR1 is SGHRS, CDR2 YFSETQ, per germline. The CDR3 has 13 amino acids. The V gene lost 5 bases and the J gene lost 4 bases, with 12 bases spanning the gap. The CDR3 region has the DNA TGCGCCAGCAGTCTTGGGGGCGGAGAGACCCAGTACTTC. It specifies CASSLGGGETQYF.

The chain uses TRBV15 and TRBJ2-5; D uncertain. The germline CDR1 and CDR2 sequences are LNHNV and YYDKDF (reference sequence). This CDR3 comprises 15 residues. Deletions cut 0 bases from V and 3 bases from J, with 11 bases between. CDR3: CATSRDIRGEETQYF. In DNA, the CDR3 is TGTGCCACCAGCAGAGATATTCGTGGAGAAGAGACCCAGTACTTC.

This clone was recorded only once. The chain recombines TRBV4-1 with TRBJ1-2; D is unresolved. Trimming removed 1 base from V and 4 bases from J, with 16 bases in between. This CDR3 has 16 residues. CDR1 is MGHRA, CDR2 YSYEKL, per germline. The CDR3 sequence: CASSQVSTETPYGYTF. The CDR3 DNA reads as TGCGCCAGCAGCCAAGTGTCTACGGAGACTCCCTATGGCTACACCTTC.

DNA of the CDR3: TGTGCCAGTAGCAAAGAGGCCCGGAGTTCACCCCTCCACTTT. Its protein is CASSKEARSSPLHF. The chain combines TRBV19 with TRBJ1-6; no definite D call. CDR3 size: 14 residues. V dropped 6 bases and J dropped 9 bases, with 15 bases sitting between them. In germline, CDR1 is LNHDA, CDR2 SQIVND (reference sequence).